This TCR beta chain derives from a study of cytomegalovirus exposure and HLA in healthy donors. Germline-derived CDR1 and CDR2 are MNHEY and SVGAGI. V gave up 4 bases and J gave up 3 bases, with 7 bases separating them. The CDR3 spans 13 residues. PCR was performed using 60 Vbeta and 13 Jbeta primers. The method was immunoSEQ multiplex PCR; TCRdb's version includes in-frame clones alone and lacks a portion of them. The sample yields 100,000 to 150,000 clones, 76% seen once. Regarding the study as a whole: Sequencing likely caused a cluster of highly shared sequence variants.

As for this clone: Its specificity is unknown.

The sequencing sample was made of PBMCs. This sequence originates from a man aged 45-60 years in good health and CMV-seronegative. The chain carries TRBV6-5 and TRBJ1-5; D gene uncertain. CDR3 amino acids: CASSSNFNQPQHF. CDR3 bases: TGTGCCAGCAGTTCAAATTTCAATCAGCCCCAGCATTTT.